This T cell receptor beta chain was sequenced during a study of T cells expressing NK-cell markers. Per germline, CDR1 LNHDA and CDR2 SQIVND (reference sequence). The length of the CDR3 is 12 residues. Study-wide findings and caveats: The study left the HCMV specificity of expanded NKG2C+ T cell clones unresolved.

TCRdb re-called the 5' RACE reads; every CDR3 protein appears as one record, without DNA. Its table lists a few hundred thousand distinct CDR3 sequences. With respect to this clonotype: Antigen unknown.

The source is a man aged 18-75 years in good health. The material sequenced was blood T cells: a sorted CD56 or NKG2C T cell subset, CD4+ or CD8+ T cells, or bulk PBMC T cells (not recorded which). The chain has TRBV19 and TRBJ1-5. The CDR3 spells CASSVRNQPQHF.